This T cell receptor (beta chain) is from a study of T-cell reconstitution after alpha-beta-depleted transplantation in children. Unique molecular identifiers were incorporated into the prepared TCRbeta library. TCRdb passed the PCR reads through MiXCR, listing each CDR3 protein once. The sample consists of about 540,000 distinct CDR3 sequences, around 18% of them appearing once. J was trimmed by 6 bases and V by 4 bases; bases with no gene match: 3. This CDR3 has 14 amino acids. Germline assignment: CDR1 MNHEY and CDR2 SMNVEV (reference sequence). The chain joins TRBV27 to TRBJ2-7; 13 bases are shared with TRBD2. The sample here was PBMCs from the stem cell graft donor, taken from the stem cell graft. The sequence was obtained from a human donor who donated a stem cell graft to a child with acute lymphoblastic leukemia. Written as DNA, the CDR3 is TGTGCCAGCAGTTCACTAGCGGGAGGGAGCGAGCAGTACTTC. This translates into CASSSLAGGSEQYF.